The rows below give T cell receptor beta chains drawn from one sample of a study of T cell responses to AZD1222 COVID-19 vaccine. Using immunoSEQ multiplex PCR, the repertoire was profiled, and TCRdb retains in-frame clones only, with some absent. This table has 20,000 or so clones, about four fifths appearing once. The source material was peripheral blood, sampled 28 days after the second AZD1222 dose. The source is an adult who received the AZD1222 COVID-19 vaccine. CDR3s include the opening cysteine and the closing phenylalanine or tryptophan. The D gene is left open where the match is weak. Expanded clones get a size class; other rows say once, few or many, or leave the size out.

TRBJ1-5 - TRBV5-8 - TGTGCCAGCAGCTTGCGGCAGCCCCAGCATTTT CASSLRQPQHF
TRBJ2-3 TRBD2 TRBV6-5 - TGTGCCACCGGGACTAGCGGGACATCAGATACGCAGTATTTT CATGTSGTSDTQYF
TRBJ2-2 - TRBV4-3 - TGCGCCAGCAGCCCCATCAGGGTTACCGGGGAGCTGTTTTTT CASSPIRVTGELFF
TRBJ2-5 TRBD2 TRBV4-3 - TGCGCCAGCAGCCAAGGGTGGGGAGGGGAGACCCAGTACTTC CASSQGWGGETQYF
TRBJ2-7 TRBD1 TRBV18 - TGTGCCAGCTCACCACCCGGCGGGACAGGGATCTACGAGCAGTACTTC CASSPPGGTGIYEQYF
TRBJ2-5 - TRBV4-2 - TGTGCCAGCAGCCAAGAAGGGGCTTCCCAAGAGACCCAGTACTTC CASSQEGASQETQYF
TRBJ2-6 - TRBV5-8 - TGTGCCAGCAACCCCCGAGGGTTCGGGGCCAACGTCCTGACTTTC CASNPRGFGANVLTF
TRBJ2-2 TRBD1 TRBV6-2/TRBV6-3 - TGTGCCAGCAGACCTATTAGACAGGGGATGAACACCGGGGAGCTGTTTTTT CASRPIRQGMNTGELFF
TRBJ2-2 TRBD2 TRBV5-4 - TGTGCCAGCAGCTCGGGACTAGCGGGGGGGCCCACCGGGGAGCTGTTTTTT CASSSGLAGGPTGELFF
TRBJ1-2 - TRBV12-3/TRBV12-4 - TGTGCCAGCACCCCCGACGGGGGTAGAAGCTACACCTTC CASTPDGGRSYTF
TRBJ1-5 - TRBV30 few TGTGCCTGGAGTAGGGGCAATCAGCCCCAGCATTTT CAWSRGNQPQHF
TRBJ2-3 - TRBV18 - TGTGCCAGCTCACCACCAGGCGATACGCAGTATTTT CASSPPGDTQYF
TRBJ2-3 - TRBV7-3 - TGTGCCAGCAGCTTAATGGGACATAAGAGCACAGATACGCAGTATTTT CASSLMGHKSTDTQYF
TRBJ2-5 TRBD2 TRBV7-9 - TGTGCCAGCAGCACTCGGACTAGCGGGACGGGGACCCAGTACTTC CASSTRTSGTGTQYF
TRBJ1-2 TRBD1 TRBV7-2 - TGTGCCAGCAGCTTGGGGGCAGGGGGCGAGGGATATGGCTACACCTTC CASSLGAGGEGYGYTF
TRBJ1-1 - TRBV6-2/TRBV6-3 - TGTGCCAGCAGTTACTCGAACGGGCCCCGAGACACTGAAGCTTTCTTT CASSYSNGPRDTEAFF
TRBJ1-1 - TRBV7-9 - TGTGCCAGCATAAGGATAGGGGGAAACACTGAAGCTTTCTTT CASIRIGGNTEAFF
TRBJ2-7 - TRBV6-5 - TGTGCCAGCAGTTTCCGGGACGGGTCCTACGAGCAGTACTTC CASSFRDGSYEQYF
TRBJ1-1 TRBD1 TRBV5-4 - TGTGCCAGCAGCTTGGCGGAGGGGGCAGCTTTCTTT CASSLAEGAAFF
TRBJ1-5 - TRBV19 - TGTGCCAGTAGTCCCGGGGGAGTCTATAGCAATCAGCCCCAGCATTTT CASSPGGVYSNQPQHF
TRBJ1-5 - TRBV6-2/TRBV6-3 - TGTGCCAGCAGCGCAAATTCGAATCAGCCCCAGCATTTT CASSANSNQPQHF
TRBJ2-3 - TRBV6-1 - TGTGCCAGCAGTGGGGGGGGGCGGGAGAGTTGGACAGATACGCAGTATTTT CASSGGGRESWTDTQYF
TRBJ1-1 TRBD1 TRBV5-1 - TGCGCCAGCAGCTTGGGCAGGACAGGGGCAGAAGCTTTCTTT CASSLGRTGAEAFF
TRBJ1-5 - TRBV6-5 once TGTGCCAGCAGTAGTCCGGCCTATAGCAATCAGCCCCAGCATTTT CASSSPAYSNQPQHF
TRBJ1-1 TRBD1 TRBV4-3 - TGCGCCAGCAGCCAAGCTCTTGACAGGGTCGCTGAAGCTTTCTTT CASSQALDRVAEAFF
TRBJ2-6 - TRBV3-1/TRBV3-2 - TGTGCCAGCAGCCAAGATGTTGGACAGTTCTCTGGGGCCAACGTCCTGACTTTC CASSQDVGQFSGANVLTF
TRBJ2-7 - TRBV5-4 - TGTGCCAGCAGCTCCAACAGAGGGAGGGGGGTCTACGAGCAGTACTTC CASSSNRGRGVYEQYF
TRBJ2-7 TRBD1 TRBV3-1/TRBV3-2 - TGTGCCAGCAGCTTACCCGGAGACAGGGAACGGTACGAGCAGTACTTC CASSLPGDRERYEQYF
TRBJ2-1 - TRBV30 - TGTGCCTGGACCGTACGGTGGGGGGTCCATGACAATGAGCAGTTCTTC CAWTVRWGVHDNEQFF
TRBJ1-1 - TRBV2 - TGTGCCAGCAGGCCGACCATGAACACTGAAGCTTTCTTT CASRPTMNTEAFF
TRBJ1-1 - TRBV6-2/TRBV6-3 - TGTGCCAGCAGTTATGGGCTAGTTGAAGCTTTCTTT CASSYGLVEAFF
TRBJ2-3 TRBD2 TRBV28 once TGTGCCAGCAACGGGGGGACTAGCCCAGATACGCAGTATTTT CASNGGTSPDTQYF
TRBJ2-2 - TRBV9 - TGTGCCAGCAGCGTAGGAGGCCACGCGAACACCGGGGAGCTGTTTTTT CASSVGGHANTGELFF
TRBJ1-3 - TRBV19 - TGTGCCAGTAGTTCCGGGGCCGCCAGCTCTGGAAACACCATATATTTT CASSSGAASSGNTIYF
TRBJ2-3 TRBD2 TRBV11-2 - TGTGCCAGCGAGCGGGGAAGCACAGATACGCAGTATTTT CASERGSTDTQYF
TRBJ2-5 TRBD2 TRBV19 - TGTGCCAGTAGTAGCAAGGGACTAGCGGGGGGGGAGACCCAGTACTTC CASSSKGLAGGETQYF
TRBJ2-5 - TRBV10-3 - TGTGCCATCAGTGGGGGGGGCGGGCCTTCGGAGACCCAGTACTTC CAISGGGGPSETQYF
TRBJ1-5 TRBD1 TRBV2 - TGTGCCAGCAGTGACCGGGACAGGGGGCTTCAGCCCCAGCATTTT CASSDRDRGLQPQHF
TRBJ1-3 TRBD1 TRBV20-1 - TGCAGTGCTAGTGGTACAGGGGGCTCTGGAAACACCATATATTTT CSASGTGGSGNTIYF
TRBJ2-7 - TRBV18 - TGTGCCAGCTCACTCGCACAGGGTTTTTACGAGCAGTACTTC CASSLAQGFYEQYF
TRBJ2-5 TRBD2 TRBV4-1 few TGCGCCAGCAGCCCAGCCCTGTCTAGCGGGAGTGAGACCCAGTACTTC CASSPALSSGSETQYF
TRBJ2-1 TRBD2 TRBV7-3 - TGTGCCAGCAGCTTAAGGCCTGGGGGGGACTCCTACAATGAGCAGTTCTTC CASSLRPGGDSYNEQFF
TRBJ1-6 - TRBV7-8 - TGTGCCAGCAGCGGTAAGAGGGCTGGCAATTCACCCCTCCACTTT CASSGKRAGNSPLHF
TRBJ1-4 - TRBV9 - TGTGCCAGCAGCGGAAAGGCAGGCGGTCCTAATGAAAAACTGTTTTTT CASSGKAGGPNEKLFF
TRBJ1-6 - TRBV11-3 - TGTGCCAGCAGCTCGGGGGGAGGGTTGAGTAATTCACCCCTCCACTTT CASSSGGGLSNSPLHF
TRBJ1-5 - TRBV27 - TGTGCCAGTATGACAGTCTCCCCCTCAAATCAGCCCCAGCATTTT CASMTVSPSNQPQHF
TRBJ2-5 TRBD1 TRBV3-1/TRBV3-2 - TGTGCCAGCAGCCATGAAGGACAGGGAATGGAAGGGACCCAGTACTTC CASSHEGQGMEGTQYF
TRBJ2-1 TRBD2 TRBV6-6 - TGTGCCAGCAGTTTTAGCGGGGGGGTGAATGAGCAGTTCTTC CASSFSGGVNEQFF
TRBJ2-1 - TRBV5-5 - TGTGCCAGCAGCTTGGACGAAACAGTATACAATGAGCAGTTCTTC CASSLDETVYNEQFF
TRBJ1-2 - TRBV6-2/TRBV6-3 - TGTGCCAGCAGTTACTCGACGGAATCTAACTATGGCTACACCTTC CASSYSTESNYGYTF
TRBJ1-2 - TRBV7-2 - TGTGCCAGCAGCTTTAGTGCGGCGGACTATGGCTACACCTTC CASSFSAADYGYTF
TRBJ2-1 TRBD2 TRBV13 - TGTGCCAGCAGCTTAGGCGAAGCTAGCGGGAGGGCTGGTGAGCAGTTCTTC CASSLGEASGRAGEQFF
TRBJ2-7 - TRBV15 - TGTGCCACGTCGGAGGGGTACGAGCAGTACTTC CATSEGYEQYF
TRBJ2-3 TRBD2 TRBV11-2 once TGTGCCAGCAGCACCCGCGGGGGGAGCACAGATACGCAGTATTTT CASSTRGGSTDTQYF
TRBJ1-2 - TRBV6-6 - TGTGCCAGCAGTTCCACTCGGGACAACGGCTACACCTTC CASSSTRDNGYTF
TRBJ1-1 - TRBV7-9 - TGTGCCAGCAGCCAGCCATCCGGGACAACTATGAACACTGAAGCTTTCTTT CASSQPSGTTMNTEAFF